The clone carrying this TCR beta chain occurred a few times. Its antigen is still unknown. Constant-segment-primed 5'RACE gave TCR alpha and TCR beta cDNA libraries with sample barcodes and UMIs. TCRdb reprocessed the 5' RACE reads via MiXCR and lists one record per CDR3 protein. This table holds 580,000 or so distinct CDR3 sequences, 15% to 20% found once. This sample was included in a study of T-cell memory formation after mild COVID-19. Study findings and constraints: Memory from before infection featured some responding clones, which suggests cross-reactive memory joined.

The germline V gene has CDR1 KGHDR and CDR2 SFDVKD. V was pared by 9 bases and J by 5 bases, with 9 bases between. There are 11 residues in the CDR3. The TCR was taken from an adult woman who had mild COVID-19 (a few samples of this study predate the infection). Cell type and time point are not known. This chain joins TRBV24-1 and TRBJ1-1; D is ambiguous. Sequenced sample: PBMCs or a T cell subset sorted from them (not recorded which). Written as DNA, the CDR3 is TGTGCCACCTCGGGCGGTACTGAAGCTTTCTTT. Its translation is CATSGGTEAFF.